This T cell receptor (beta chain) was recovered during a study of chemoradiotherapy in HPV16-positive cancers. Study-level points and caveats: Better recurrence-free survival went with HPV-responsive T-cell expansion in HPV16-positive patients.

TCRdb keeps only in-frame clones here, not all; method: immunoSEQ multiplex PCR. The data show 35,000 to 45,000 clones, roughly three quarters seen once. Germline CDR1 and CDR2: SGHVS and FQNEAQ. The CDR3 has 18 amino acids. Unmatched junction bases numbered 14, after V lost 1 base and J lost 9 bases. Concerning this clone: Its matching antigen is unknown.

The sample consisted of blood, taken from a patient who underwent chemoradiotherapy. The sequence derives from a human donor with HPV-associated anogenital cancer. This chain links TRBV7-8 with TRBJ2-1, with 11 nucleotides matching TRBD2. CDR3 sequence reads: CASSLVSPSSGGRGEQFF. Here the CDR3 DNA reads TGTGCCAGCAGCTTAGTATCGCCGTCTAGCGGGGGGCGGGGTGAGCAGTTCTTC.